The 8 T cell receptor beta chains below were found in one sample sequenced in a study of CD8+CD57+ T cells in acquired aplastic anemia. Profiling that covered TCR beta VDJ and CDR3 relied on genomic DNA as its template. In TCRdb, the reads were re-called with MiXCR into one record per CDR3 protein. The sample carries about 42,000 distinct CDR3 sequences, roughly two thirds recorded once. Sequenced: sorted CD4+, CD8+, or CD8+CD57+ T cells (not recorded which) from PBMCs. These receptors were obtained from a human donor in good health, serving as a control.

This chain connects TRBV10-1 to TRBJ2-1; D is unresolved. CDR3 length: 16 amino acids. Per the germline V gene, CDR1 is WNHNN and CDR2 is SYGVQD (reference sequence). Trimming removed 2 bases from V and 2 bases from J, with 13 bases in between. In nucleotides, the CDR3 is TGCGCCAGCAGTGAGCAGGCTAGAATTGCCTACAATGAGCAGTTCTTC. Translating it yields CASSEQARIAYNEQFF.

The chain carries TRBV13 and TRBJ1-6, with 7 bases matching TRBD1. Germline CDR1 reads PRHDT; CDR2 reads FYEKMQ (reference sequence). The CDR3 is 16 residues long. V gave up 3 bases and J gave up 4 bases; unmatched junction bases: 6. This CDR3 reads CASSFGTEGYNSPLHF. The CDR3 bases are TGTGCCAGCAGCTTCGGGACAGAGGGTTATAATTCACCCCTCCACTTT.

In its sample, this clonotype was seen many times. For the CDR3, the DNA is TGCGCCAGCAGCCAAGTAGGGTCTGGAAACACCATATATTTT. Translation: CASSQVGSGNTIYF. The chain recombines TRBV4-3 with TRBJ1-3, with unresolved D. The CDR3 runs to 14 residues. The germline gives CDR1 LGHNA, CDR2 YSLEER. The V end lost 1 base, the J end lost 1 base, and 5 bases lay between the germline ends.

J is TRBJ2-5 and V is TRBV25-1; D is tentatively TRBD1 or TRBD2 (5 bases each). Trimming stripped 4 bases from V and 5 bases from J, with 23 bases between. The germline CDR1 and CDR2 sequences are MGHDK and SYGVNS. CDR3 length: 17 amino acids. CDR3 DNA sequence: TGTGCCAGCAGTGGGGGGAGTCGGCTTAGGCGGAGGGAGACCCAGTACTTC. This sequence encodes CASSGGSRLRRRETQYF.

Comment on this clonotype: One end of the junction does not line up with germline, which may come from a read error. The chain has TRBV4-2 and TRBJ2-7, with D uncertain. The CDR3 extends over 20 amino acids. Germline lookup yields CDR1 LGHNA and CDR2 YNFKEQ. DNA of the CDR3: TGTGCCAGCAACCAAACCATCCGTCTAAATTGGTCCCCCCTTTCCTACGAGCAGTACTTC. It yields the protein CASNQTIRLNWSPLSYEQYF.

This clonotype was seen a handful of times. The chain employs TRBV20-1 and TRBJ2-5; 11 bases agree with TRBD2. Looked up from germline, CDR1 is DFQATT and CDR2 is SNEGSKA (reference sequence). Germline trimming cut 3 bases from V and 2 bases from J; bases unmatched to any gene: 2. The CDR3 sequence is 14 residues long. DNA for the CDR3: TGCAGTGCTAGGGGACTAGCGGAACAAGAGACCCAGTACTTC. Translation gives CSARGLAEQETQYF.

The chain couples TRBV6-1 to TRBJ1-5; perhaps TRBD1 as D (5 bases). CDR3 size: 14 residues. The V end lost 10 bases, the J end lost 6 bases, and 19 bases lay between the germline ends. Germline CDR1 reads MNHNS; CDR2 reads SASEGT. CDR3 residues: CATKPGLLTQPQHF. The CDR3 DNA reads as TGTGCCACTAAACCGGGACTTTTGACTCAGCCCCAGCATTTT.

The chain has TRBV20-1 and TRBJ1-2; unclear D gene. Germline CDR1 reads DFQATT; CDR2 reads SNEGSKA (reference sequence). This CDR3 has 15 residues. V was clipped by 4 bases and J by 4 bases, with 19 bases between them. The CDR3 DNA follows: TGCAGTGCTAAGGCCGGCCTAAGTCACACCTATGGCTACACCTTC. Its translation: CSAKAGLSHTYGYTF.